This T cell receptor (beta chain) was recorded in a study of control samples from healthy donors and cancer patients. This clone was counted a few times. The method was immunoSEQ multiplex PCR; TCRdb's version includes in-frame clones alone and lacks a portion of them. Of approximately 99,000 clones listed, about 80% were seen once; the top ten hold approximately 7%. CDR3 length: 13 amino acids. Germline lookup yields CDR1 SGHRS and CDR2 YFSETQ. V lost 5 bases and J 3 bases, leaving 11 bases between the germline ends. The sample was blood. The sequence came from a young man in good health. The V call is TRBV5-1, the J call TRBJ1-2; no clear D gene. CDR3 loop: CASRPTEDYGYTF. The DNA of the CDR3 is TGCGCCAGCAGGCCCACAGAAGACTATGGCTACACCTTC.